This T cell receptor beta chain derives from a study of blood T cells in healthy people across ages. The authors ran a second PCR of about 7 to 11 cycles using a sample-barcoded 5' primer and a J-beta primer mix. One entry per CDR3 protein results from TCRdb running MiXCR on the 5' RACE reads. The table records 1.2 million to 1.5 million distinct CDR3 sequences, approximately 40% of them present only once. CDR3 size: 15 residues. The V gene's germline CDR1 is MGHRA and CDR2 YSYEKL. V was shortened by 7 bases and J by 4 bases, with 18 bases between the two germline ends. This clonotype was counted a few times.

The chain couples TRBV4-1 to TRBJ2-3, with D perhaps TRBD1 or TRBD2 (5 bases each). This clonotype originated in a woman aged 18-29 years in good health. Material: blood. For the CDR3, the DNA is TGCGCCAGCACCCCAGTGGGGGACGCCGCAGATACGCAGTATTTT. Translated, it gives CASTPVGDAADTQYF.